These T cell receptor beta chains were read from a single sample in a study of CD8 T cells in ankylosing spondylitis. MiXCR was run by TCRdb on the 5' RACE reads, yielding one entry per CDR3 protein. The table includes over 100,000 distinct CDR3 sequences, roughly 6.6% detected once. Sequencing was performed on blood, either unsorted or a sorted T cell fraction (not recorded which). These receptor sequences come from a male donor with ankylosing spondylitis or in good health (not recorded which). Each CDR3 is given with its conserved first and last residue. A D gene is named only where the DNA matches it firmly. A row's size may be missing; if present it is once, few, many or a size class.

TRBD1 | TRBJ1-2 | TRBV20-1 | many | TGCAGTGCTAGAGGGGGACAGTATTGGGGCTACACCTTC | CSARGGQYWGYTF
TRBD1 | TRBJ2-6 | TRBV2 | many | TGTGCCAGCAGCAGGGGGCAGGGGACAGGAGGGGCCAACGTCCTGACTTTC | CASSRGQGTGGANVLTF
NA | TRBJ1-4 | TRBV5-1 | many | TGCGCCAGCAGCTTGAGGTCGGGAAGGGCAACTAATGAAAAACTGTTTTTT | CASSLRSGRATNEKLFF
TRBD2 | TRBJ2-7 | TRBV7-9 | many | TGTGCCAGCAGCTGGTTAGCGGGCTACGAGCAGTACTTC | CASSWLAGYEQYF
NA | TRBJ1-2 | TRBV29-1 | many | TGCAGCGTGGCTTCTACAGGGAACTATGGCTACACCTTC | CSVASTGNYGYTF
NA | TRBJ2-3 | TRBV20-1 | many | TGCAGTGCTAGATGGGAGGGGGGCACAGATACGCAGTATTTT | CSARWEGGTDTQYF
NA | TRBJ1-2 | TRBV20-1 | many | TGCAGTGCTAGGACCGTCGGCTACACCTTC | CSARTVGYTF
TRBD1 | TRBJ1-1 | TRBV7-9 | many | TGTGCCAGCAGCCCCGCCCCCGGGACAGGTGCGACTGAAGCTTTCTTT | CASSPAPGTGATEAFF
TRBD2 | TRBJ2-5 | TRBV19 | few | TGTGCCAGTAGTATTATGGGACTAGCGGGAGGCCAAGAGACCCAGTACTTC | CASSIMGLAGGQETQYF
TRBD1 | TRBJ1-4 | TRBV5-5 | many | TGTGCCAGCAGCAAGCTACAGGGGGCCCCTTTCGAGGAAAAACTGTTTTTT | CASSKLQGAPFEEKLFF
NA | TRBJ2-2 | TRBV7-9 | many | TGTGCCAGCAGCCCCCAGCCGAACACCGGGGAGCTGTTTTTT | CASSPQPNTGELFF
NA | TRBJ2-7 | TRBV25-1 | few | TGTGCCAGCAGTGACTCAGGAGGCTATGACTACGAGCAGTACTTC | CASSDSGGYDYEQYF
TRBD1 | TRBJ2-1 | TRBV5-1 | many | TGCGCCAGCAGCTCTAACCCCACACAGGGGGCCAACAATGAGCAGTTCTTC | CASSSNPTQGANNEQFF
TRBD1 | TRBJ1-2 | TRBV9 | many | TGTGCCAGCAGCGTAGAGGTCCGGACAGGGGATGGCTACACCTTC | CASSVEVRTGDGYTF
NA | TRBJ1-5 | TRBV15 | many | TGTGCCACCAGCAGAGATCGGGTGGGCGGGACACGCAATCAGCCCCAGCATTTT | CATSRDRVGGTRNQPQHF
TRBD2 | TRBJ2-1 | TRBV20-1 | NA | TGCAGTGCTGGACTAGCGGGAAATTCCAATGAGCAGTTCTTC | CSAGLAGNSNEQFF
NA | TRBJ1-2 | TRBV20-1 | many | TGCAGTGCTAGAGTGACAGTCAGAGCTGATAGCTACACCTTC | CSARVTVRADSYTF
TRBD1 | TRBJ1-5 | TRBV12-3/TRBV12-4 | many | TGTGCCAGCAGGCCTGGGACAGAGAATCAGCCCCAGCATTTT | CASRPGTENQPQHF
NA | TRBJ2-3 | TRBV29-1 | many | TGCAGCGTTGAAGATCCGGATAGCACAGATACGCAGTATTTT | CSVEDPDSTDTQYF
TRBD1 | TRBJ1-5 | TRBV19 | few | TGTGCCAGTAGTGGGGGACAGATCCTAAGCAATCAGCCCCAGCATTTT | CASSGGQILSNQPQHF
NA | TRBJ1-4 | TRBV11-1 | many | TGTGCCAGCAGCATCCATGGCGGAGCCGGGACGCCAAATGAAAAACTGTTTTTT | CASSIHGGAGTPNEKLFF
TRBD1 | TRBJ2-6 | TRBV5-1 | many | TGCGCCAGCAGCGCATCGGGACAGGTGTTCGCTGGGGCCAACGTCCTGACTTTC | CASSASGQVFAGANVLTF
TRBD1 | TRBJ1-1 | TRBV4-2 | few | TGTGCCAGCAGCCAAGGGGGACAGGCCCATACCCCGGCTTTCTTT | CASSQGGQAHTPAFF
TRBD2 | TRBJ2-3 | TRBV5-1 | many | TGCGCCAGCAGCCTATTTAGCGGGGGAAGCACAGATACGCAGTATTTT | CASSLFSGGSTDTQYF